These 16 T cell receptor beta chains came from one sample sequenced in a study of lymphopenia after photon versus proton radiotherapy. Libraries were prepared by immunoSEQ multiplex PCR; TCRdb keeps only in-frame clonotypes and omits some of them. The table has 60,000 to 75,000 clones, about nine tenths seen once. The sequencing used peripheral blood, collected from a patient treated with proton-based radiotherapy. These receptors were collected from a man aged 80 or over with esophageal cancer.

This chain links TRBV29-1 with TRBJ1-2; no reliable D call. Looked up from germline, CDR1 is SQVTM and CDR2 is ANQGSEA. The CDR3 covers 12 residues. Between the trimmed V and J ends, which lost 1 base and 4 bases, there was a span of 7 bases. The CDR3 region is CSVEGSAYGYTF. The CDR3 coding sequence is TGCAGCGTTGAAGGGTCAGCCTATGGCTACACCTTC.

This CDR3 reads CASSPSSLQQGWGEKLFF. The CDR3, as DNA: TGTGCCAGCAGCCCAAGTAGCCTCCAACAGGGCTGGGGTGAAAAACTGTTTTTT. The gene calls are TRBV9 and TRBJ1-4; TRBD1 is a possible D gene (6 bases). The CDR3 runs 18 residues. V lost 4 bases to trimming and J lost 7 bases, with 26 bases between them. Germline CDR1 is SGDLS and CDR2 is YYNGEE.

On this clone: Other DNA variants within this sample encode the same CDR3. This sequence joins TRBV7-9 and TRBJ2-7, with D perhaps TRBD1 (6 bases). The V and J ends lost 5 bases and 3 bases respectively, with 8 bases between them. This CDR3 is built from 12 residues. CDR1 is SEHNR and CDR2 is FQNEAQ in the germline V gene (reference sequence). CDR3 in amino acids: CASSPTGYEQYF. The CDR3 region has the DNA TGTGCCAGCAGCCCGACAGGCTACGAGCAGTACTTC.

CDR3 residues: CASSPTTLGNTIYF. In DNA, the CDR3 is TGTGCCAGCAGCCCGACGACACTGGGAAACACCATATATTTT. The chain is built from TRBV7-2 and TRBJ1-3, with no clear D. The CDR3 totals 14 residues. In germline, CDR1 is SGHTA, CDR2 FQGNSA. The V gene lost 5 bases and the J gene lost 4 bases, with 12 bases spanning the gap.

With respect to this clone: An end of the junction does not agree with germline; a read error may underlie this. The chain has TRBV30 and TRBJ2-1, with 10 bases fitting TRBD2. The CDR3 consists of 11 residues. CDR1 is GTSNPN, CDR2 SVGIG, per germline (reference sequence). This CDR3 is CAWSASGSWVF. The CDR3 nucleotides are TGTGCCTGGAGCGCTAGCGGGAGCTGGGTCTTC.

This chain joins TRBV6-5 and TRBJ2-1; D possibly corresponds to TRBD2 (7 bases). V was shortened by 10 bases and J by 7 bases, with 20 bases between the two germline ends. The germline CDR1 and CDR2 sequences are MNHEY and SVGAGI. CDR3 length: 14 amino acids. CDR3 coding DNA: TGTGCCACCTATAATGAGGGAGGGGGGAATGAGCAGTTCTTC. It specifies CATYNEGGGNEQFF.

The chain carries TRBV2 and TRBJ1-2; D perhaps matches TRBD1 (5 bases). Trimming left V 5 bases short and J 0 bases short, with 10 bases between. The CDR3 has 14 amino acids. Germline CDR1 is SNHLY and CDR2 is FYNNEI. The CDR3 nucleotides read TGTGCCAGCAGTCCCGACAGCCCTAACTATGGCTACACCTTC. Translated: CASSPDSPNYGYTF.

CDR3 in amino acids: CASSSLQVKEQFF. The CDR3 DNA follows: TGCGCCAGCAGCTCATTACAGGTTAAAGAGCAGTTCTTC. The rearrangement uses TRBV5-1 and TRBJ2-1, with a possible D match to TRBD1 (5 bases). V lost 3 bases and J lost 10, with 14 bases in between. This CDR3 has 13 amino acids. Germline V CDR1 and CDR2: SGHRS, YFSETQ.

The chain couples TRBV5-1 to TRBJ1-2, with D possibly TRBD1 on 5 matching bases. This CDR3 region has 15 residues. Germline V gene lookup returns CDR1 SGHRS and CDR2 YFSETQ. V lost 0 bases and J lost 4, with 13 bases in between. CDR3 bases: TGCGCCAGCAGCTTGGAAGGGGAAAACAGCTATGGCTACACCTTC. Its translation: CASSLEGENSYGYTF.

This clone has more than one count but fewer than ten. The chain uses TRBV5-5 and TRBJ1-5; the D is unclear. V was clipped by 0 bases and J by 0 bases, with 13 bases between them. The CDR3 is 17 amino acids. From germline, CDR1 is SGHKS and CDR2 YYEKEE (reference sequence). The CDR3 protein is CASSLGVWEYSNQPQHF. Here the CDR3 DNA reads TGTGCCAGCAGCTTGGGAGTCTGGGAGTATAGCAATCAGCCCCAGCATTTT.

The chain joins TRBV5-4 to TRBJ2-7; 8 nucleotides line up with TRBD1. V trimming: 0 bases; J trimming: 6 bases; junction bases outside the gene matches: 5. CDR1 is SGHNT, CDR2 YYREEE, per germline (reference sequence). The CDR3 is 14 amino acids. In DNA form, the CDR3 reads TGTGCCAGCAGCTTGGCCCTCGGACAGGGCGAGCAGTACTTC. Its protein product is CASSLALGQGEQYF.

The chain couples TRBV25-1 to TRBJ2-5; the D is unclear. CDR3 length: 14 amino acids. The germline V gene has CDR1 MGHDK and CDR2 SYGVNS. With 6 bases removed from V and 7 bases from J, the gap between germline ends came to 18 bases. The CDR3 coding sequence is TGTGCCAGCAGAGCAGACGGAGAGGATATGACCCAGTACTTC. This encodes CASRADGEDMTQYF.

The J gene is TRBJ1-1, the V gene TRBV6-1; possibly TRBD1 for D (5 bases). Germline lookup yields CDR1 MNHNS and CDR2 SASEGT. This CDR3 spans 14 amino acids. V dropped 5 bases and J dropped 2 bases, with 12 bases sitting between them. CDR3 sequence reads: CASSWDLGNTEAFF. The DNA for the CDR3 is TGTGCCAGCAGTTGGGACCTCGGAAACACTGAAGCTTTCTTT.

CDR3: CASSDTGTAYNSPLHF. The CDR3 DNA sequence: TGTGCCAGCAGTGATACCGGGACAGCGTATAATTCACCCCTCCACTTT. The J gene is TRBJ1-6, the V gene TRBV27; 7 nucleotides agree with TRBD1. Losses at the gene ends were 5 bases for V and 4 bases for J; bases not matched to a gene: 8. CDR3 length: 16 amino acids. CDR1 MNHEY and CDR2 SMNVEV come from the germline V gene (reference sequence).

The chain has TRBV6-5 and TRBJ2-3; the D gene could be TRBD1 or TRBD2 (5 bases each). This CDR3 region has 13 residues. Germline V lookup: CDR1 MNHEY, CDR2 SVGAGI. The V end was cut by 5 bases, the J end by 6 bases, with 12 bases between. The CDR3, as DNA: TGTGCCAGCAGTGCCCCCGGGACCGATACGCAGTATTTT. Translated, it gives CASSAPGTDTQYF.

The V call is TRBV19, the J call TRBJ1-3; no clear D gene. Germline V gene sequence: CDR1 LNHDA, CDR2 SQIVND (reference sequence). The V end was cut by 3 bases, the J end by 7 bases, with 4 bases between. The length of the CDR3 is 11 residues. CDR3 region: CASSMGNTIYF. In DNA, the CDR3 is TGTGCCAGTAGTATGGGGAACACCATATATTTT.